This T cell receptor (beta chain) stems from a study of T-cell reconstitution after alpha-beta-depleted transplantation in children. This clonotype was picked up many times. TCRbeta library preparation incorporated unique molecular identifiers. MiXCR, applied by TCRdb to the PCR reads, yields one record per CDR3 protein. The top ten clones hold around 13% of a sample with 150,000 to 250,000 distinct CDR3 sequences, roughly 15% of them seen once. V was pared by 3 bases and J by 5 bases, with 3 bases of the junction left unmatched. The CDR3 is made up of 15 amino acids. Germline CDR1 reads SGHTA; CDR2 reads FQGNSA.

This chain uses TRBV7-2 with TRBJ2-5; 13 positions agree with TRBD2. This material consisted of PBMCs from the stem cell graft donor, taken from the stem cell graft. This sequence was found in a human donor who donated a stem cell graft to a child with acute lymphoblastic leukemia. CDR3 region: CASSLGTSGMETQYF. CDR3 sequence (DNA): TGTGCCAGCAGCTTGGGGACTAGCGGGATGGAGACCCAGTACTTC.